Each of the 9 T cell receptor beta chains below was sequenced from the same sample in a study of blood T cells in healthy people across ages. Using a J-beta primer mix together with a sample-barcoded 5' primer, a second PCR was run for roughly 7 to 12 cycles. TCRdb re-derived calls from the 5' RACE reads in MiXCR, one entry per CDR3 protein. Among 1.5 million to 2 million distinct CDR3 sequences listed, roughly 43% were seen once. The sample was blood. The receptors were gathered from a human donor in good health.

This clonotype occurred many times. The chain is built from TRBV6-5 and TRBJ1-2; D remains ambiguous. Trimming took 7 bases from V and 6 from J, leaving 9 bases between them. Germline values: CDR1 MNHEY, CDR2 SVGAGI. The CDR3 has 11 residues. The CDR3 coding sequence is TGTGCCAGCAAGGACGGGAATGGCTACACCTTC. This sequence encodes CASKDGNGYTF.

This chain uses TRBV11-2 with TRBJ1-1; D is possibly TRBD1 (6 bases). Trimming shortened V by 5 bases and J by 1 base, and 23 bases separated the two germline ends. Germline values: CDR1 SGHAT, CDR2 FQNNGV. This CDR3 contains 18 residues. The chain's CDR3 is CASSQWTAHRSGNTEAFF. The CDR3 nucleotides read TGTGCCAGCAGCCAGTGGACAGCGCATAGATCGGGGAACACTGAAGCTTTCTTT.

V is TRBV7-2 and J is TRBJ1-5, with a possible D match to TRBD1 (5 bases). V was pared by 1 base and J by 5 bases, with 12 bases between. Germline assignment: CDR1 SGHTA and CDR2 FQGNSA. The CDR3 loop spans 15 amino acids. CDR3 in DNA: TGTGCCAGCAGCTTAGAGGTCCGGGACCATCAGCCCCAGCATTTT. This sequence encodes CASSLEVRDHQPQHF.

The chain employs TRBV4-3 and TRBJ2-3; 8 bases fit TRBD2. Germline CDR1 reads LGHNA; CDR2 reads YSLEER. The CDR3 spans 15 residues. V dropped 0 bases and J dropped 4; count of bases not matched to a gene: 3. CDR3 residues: CASSQERRGADTQYF. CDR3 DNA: TGCGCCAGCAGCCAAGAGAGGCGGGGGGCAGATACGCAGTATTTT.

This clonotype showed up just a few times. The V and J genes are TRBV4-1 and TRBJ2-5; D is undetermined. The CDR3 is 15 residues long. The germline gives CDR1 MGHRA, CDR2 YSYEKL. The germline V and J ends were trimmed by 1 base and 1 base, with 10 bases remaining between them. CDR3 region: CASSQGATAQETQYF. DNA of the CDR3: TGCGCCAGCAGCCAAGGGGCAACAGCCCAAGAGACCCAGTACTTC.

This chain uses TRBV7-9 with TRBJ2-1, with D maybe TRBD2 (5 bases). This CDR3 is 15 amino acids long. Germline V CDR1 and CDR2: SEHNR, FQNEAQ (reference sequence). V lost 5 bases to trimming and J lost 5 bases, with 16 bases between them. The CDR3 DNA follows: TGTGCCAGCAGCCCCCGCCCGTGGGGAGACAATGAGCAGTTCTTC. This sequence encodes CASSPRPWGDNEQFF.

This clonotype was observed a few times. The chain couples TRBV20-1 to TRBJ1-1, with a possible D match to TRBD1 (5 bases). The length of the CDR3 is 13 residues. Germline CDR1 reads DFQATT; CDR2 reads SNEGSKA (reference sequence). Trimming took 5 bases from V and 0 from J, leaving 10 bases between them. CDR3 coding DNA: TGCAGTGCTTTGGGACGGATGAACACTGAAGCTTTCTTT. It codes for CSALGRMNTEAFF.

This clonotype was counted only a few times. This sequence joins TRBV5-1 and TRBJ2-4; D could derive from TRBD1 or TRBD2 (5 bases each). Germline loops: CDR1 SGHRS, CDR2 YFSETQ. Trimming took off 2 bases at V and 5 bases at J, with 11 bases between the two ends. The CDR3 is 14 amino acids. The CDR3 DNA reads TGCGCCAGCAGCTTCCGGGGCGATGAAAACATTCAGTACTTC. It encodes CASSFRGDENIQYF.

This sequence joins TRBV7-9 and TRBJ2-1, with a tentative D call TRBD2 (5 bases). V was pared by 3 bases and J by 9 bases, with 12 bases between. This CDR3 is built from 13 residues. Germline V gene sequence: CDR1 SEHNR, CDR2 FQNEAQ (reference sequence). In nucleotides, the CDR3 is TGTGCCAGCAGCTTTCCAGACGGACTTGAGCAGTTCTTC. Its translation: CASSFPDGLEQFF.